This T cell receptor delta chain was identified during a study of gamma-delta chains in newborns, infants, children (dated by TCRdb to about 2019). Broadly, across the study: According to the study title, microbial exposure causes polyclonal expansion of innate gammadelta T cells right after birth. How innate gammadelta T cell populations in human newborns were shaped by microbial exposure immediately after birth was investigated in the study.

In this sample, this clone turned up a few times. Its antigen remains unidentified. This may arise from a read error, as a much more abundant clone is one base away. Sequencing relied on an Illumina MiSeq. TCRdb called clones afresh from the public reads with CATT; identical DNA rows were later merged. In this sample the table shows under 5,000 delta-chain clones, around 4.5% of which occur a single time. Jointly, the top ten make up 5.6% of the sample. CDR1 and CDR2 were assigned from the germline V gene as GEAIGNYY and EKD. V lost 3 bases and J lost 3 bases, and the count of bases not matched to a germline gene is 12. Spanning cysteine to phenylalanine, the CDR3 consists of 18 amino acids. Solely the CDR3 DNA is kept, with 54 bases framed from the first base.

The rearranged chain carries TRDV2 and TRDJ1; TRDD3 lines up with 13 middle nucleotides. The TCR was taken from a child who was a newborn, infant or young child, either healthy, febrile or measles-vaccinated (not recorded which). The material sequenced was blood. The CDR3 protein is CACDSLTGGYEASDKLIF. The bases are TGTGCCTGTGACTCTCTTACTGGGGGATACGAGGCATCCGATAAACTCATCTTT.